The rows below give T cell receptor beta chains drawn from one sample of a study of OX40 agonist ivuxolimab in advanced cancers. Assay: immunoSEQ multiplex PCR; the TCRdb copy retains only in-frame clones and omits some. Of approximately 68,000 clones listed, roughly 86% were seen once; the top ten hold under 0.85%. This sample comprised CD4+ or CD8+ T cells sorted from blood, obtained in a trial of the OX40 agonist ivuxolimab. These receptors originate from an adult with an advanced solid tumor such as melanoma, head and neck, liver or kidney cancer. Each CDR3 is given with its conserved first and last residue. Each record gives: V gene, D gene, J gene, CDR3 DNA, CDR3 protein. D genes are given only for firm matches.

TRBV30	-	TRBJ1-6	TGTGCCTGGAGTGTATTCGGGATTAATTCACCCCTCCACTTT	CAWSVFGINSPLHF
TRBV28	-	TRBJ2-5	TGTGCCAGCAGTTCCACAGGTCTCCAAGAGACCCAGTACTTC	CASSSTGLQETQYF
TRBV4-2	-	TRBJ1-1	TGTGCCAGCAGCCAAGATATTACAGGCACTCCATTTGAAGCTTTCTTT	CASSQDITGTPFEAFF
TRBV30	-	TRBJ1-3	TGTGCCTCGTCTTCCCTCGTTCTCTCTGGAAACACCATATATTTT	CASSSLVLSGNTIYF
TRBV6-5	TRBD2	TRBJ2-1	TGTGCCAGCAGCCCAACGGGGGGTCCCTACAATGAGCAGTTCTTC	CASSPTGGPYNEQFF
TRBV6-6	TRBD1	TRBJ2-7	TGTGCCAGCAGTTTTCCAGGGGGCGCTTACTACGAGCAGTACTTC	CASSFPGGAYYEQYF
TRBV19	TRBD1	TRBJ1-1	TGTGCCAGTATCCCGGGACAGGGATCAGGAGCTTTCTTT	CASIPGQGSGAFF
TRBV6-6	-	TRBJ2-5	TGTGCCAGCAGCCCCCCGGGAGTCCAAGAGACCCAGTACTTC	CASSPPGVQETQYF
TRBV19	TRBD1	TRBJ2-3	TGTGCCAGTAGGCCATGGACAGGGTCGGGTAGCACAGATACGCAGTATTTT	CASRPWTGSGSTDTQYF
TRBV4-2	-	TRBJ1-5	TGTGCCAGCAGCCAATTCGGGGGAGGGGGCAATCAGCCCCAGCATTTT	CASSQFGGGGNQPQHF
TRBV7-6	-	TRBJ2-7	TGTGCCAGCAGCTTAAACCCGATGACAGGGAGGGTGGACGAGCAGTACTTC	CASSLNPMTGRVDEQYF
TRBV10-1	-	TRBJ2-6	TGCGCCAGCAGTGACGGTTTCTCTGGGGCCAACGTCCTGACTTTC	CASSDGFSGANVLTF
TRBV29-1	TRBD2	TRBJ2-3	TGCAGCGTTGAAGGCGGGAGTTCAGATACGCAGTATTTT	CSVEGGSSDTQYF
TRBV28	-	TRBJ1-1	TGTGCCAGCAGTTTCGGAGGGAAAGGCACTGAAGCTTTCTTT	CASSFGGKGTEAFF
TRBV7-6	-	TRBJ1-2	TGTGCCAGCAGCCCCGCGGGGGCTAACTATGGCTACACCTTC	CASSPAGANYGYTF
TRBV9	-	TRBJ2-6	TGTGCCAGCAGCGTGTCCGGGGCCAACGTCCTGACTTTC	CASSVSGANVLTF
TRBV28	-	TRBJ2-2	TGTGCCAGCAGTTTAGCTACAGGGGAGCTGTTTTTT	CASSLATGELFF
TRBV27	TRBD1	TRBJ1-1	TGTGCCAGCAGTTTACGGCAGGGGGTGGGAGTCACTGAAGCTTTCTTT	CASSLRQGVGVTEAFF
TRBV11-3	TRBD1	TRBJ2-5	TGTGCCAGCAGCACCTTCTCAGGGGGCGAAGAGACCCAGTACTTC	CASSTFSGGEETQYF
TRBV7-6	-	TRBJ2-3	TGTGCCAGCAGCTTAGACATCTTAGGACAGAACACAGATACGCAGTATTTT	CASSLDILGQNTDTQYF
TRBV7-7	TRBD2	TRBJ2-5	TGTGCCAGCAGCTTAGGGACTAGGGAAGAGACCCAGTACTTC	CASSLGTREETQYF
TRBV29-1	-	TRBJ2-7	TGCAGCGTTTCCCGGGACCAATACGAGCAGTACTTC	CSVSRDQYEQYF
TRBV5-1	TRBD2	TRBJ2-6	TGCGCCAGCAGCTCTAGCGGGGGTTCTACTGGGGCCAACGTCCTGACTTTC	CASSSSGGSTGANVLTF
TRBV28	TRBD1	TRBJ1-2	TGTGCCAGCGGCTTGATAGGACAGGGCTATGGCTACACCTTC	CASGLIGQGYGYTF
TRBV10-1	-	TRBJ2-3	TGCGCCAGCAGGAGGGGTAGGGTTGAGGGGGAGACAGATACGCAGTATTTT	CASRRGRVEGETDTQYF
TRBV5-4	TRBD2	TRBJ2-1	TGTGCCAGCAGCTTGTGGGCGGGGGATGAGCAGTTCTTC	CASSLWAGDEQFF